This T cell receptor (beta chain) was captured in a study of PD-1 blockade in classical Hodgkin lymphoma. Concerning this clone itself: Its target is not known.

Study observations and caveats: Factors driving the repertoire differences, possibly disease activity or prior therapy, remain undefined. Newly diagnosed patients reportedly had lower baseline TCR diversity than healthy donors. Unlike CD8+ TCR diversity, which did not rise significantly by C4D1, CD4+ TCR diversity did.

This CDR3 region has 14 residues. Per germline, CDR1 KGHSH and CDR2 LQKENI. V shed 3 bases, J shed 6 bases, and the junction held 5 bases outside the gene matches. Relapse was seen in all patients after autologous stem cell transplantation, and brentuximab vedotin exposure was variable. Best outcomes ranged across complete response, partial response and progressive disease. Using immunoSEQ multiplex PCR, the repertoire was profiled, and TCRdb retains in-frame clones only, with some absent. The repertoire holds approximately 90,000 clones, with nearly 95% as singletons. The sequencing used peripheral blood mononuclear cells (PBMCs), collected before the second cycle of nivolumab. The chain recombines TRBV18 with TRBJ2-1; 7 positions agree with TRBD1. This clonotype was obtained from a human donor with classical Hodgkin lymphoma. The DNA of the CDR3 is TGTGCCAGCTCACCGACGACAGGGCGCAATGAGCAGTTCTTC. This gives the protein CASSPTTGRNEQFF.